This TCR beta chain was captured in a study of T cell repertoires in aging, cancer and after chemotherapy. Whole-study findings and limits: Immunological memory after chemotherapy cannot be judged from the repertoire data. Median generation probability rose over the chemotherapy interval in each cancer cohort, suggesting rebound thymic output.

This clonotype has just a few counts. Its antigen is still unknown. With 6 bases removed from V and 4 bases from J, the gap between germline ends came to 12 bases. The CDR3 runs to 13 residues. Germline values: CDR1 LNHDA, CDR2 SQIVND (reference sequence). Rearranged V-D-J TRB sequences were amplified with a mixed TRB-A/B primer pool. TCRdb fed the multiplex PCR reads into MiXCR, producing one record per CDR3 protein. The table has about 9,200 distinct CDR3 sequences, more than 30% seen once. TCR beta rearrangements were amplified from peripheral blood genomic DNA. This chain joins TRBV19 and TRBJ2-5; D may be TRBD2 (6 bases). Sequencing was performed on blood. This TCR was sampled from a human donor in good health. The CDR3 region has the DNA TGTGCCAGTAGCCCTAGCGACCGAGAGACCCAGTACTTC. It encodes CASSPSDRETQYF.